This paragraph reports one TCR beta chain. Antigen: not known. A universal primer site came from template switching; cDNA carried unique molecular identifiers. TCRdb itself ran the 5' RACE reads through MiXCR, one entry per CDR3 protein. The sample includes 1.5 million to 2 million distinct CDR3 sequences, about 32% of them seen just once. This sample is drawn from a study of identical twins. Germline CDR1 and CDR2: LGHNA and YNFKEQ. The CDR3 loop spans 20 amino acids. With V trimmed by 5 bases and J by 0 bases, 12 bases remained unmatched. Study findings and constraints: Without tracking the same donors, conclusions rested on cross-sectional statistical analysis. Some out-of-frame alpha sequences were shared by twins, and these showed excess low generation probability.

Healthy Caucasian donors formed the entire cohort. This sequence was found in a newborn girl in good health. The specimen sequenced was cord blood. The V and J genes are TRBV4-2 and TRBJ2-1; 14 bases line up with TRBD2. Here the CDR3 reads CASSTEWTSGGQGSYNEQFF. DNA for the CDR3: TGTGCCAGCAGCACAGAATGGACTAGCGGGGGGCAAGGCTCCTACAATGAGCAGTTCTTC.